The clone carrying this T cell receptor (beta chain) has a count of ten or more. The data derive from a study of T-cell reconstitution after alpha-beta-depleted transplantation in children. The library targeted TCRbeta and was prepared with unique molecular identifiers. TCRdb re-analysed the PCR reads in MiXCR, keeping a single row per CDR3 protein. The table shows 70,000 to 100,000 distinct CDR3 sequences, with less than 15% occurring only once. Trimming removed 2 bases from V and 4 bases from J; junction bases left unmatched: 15. The CDR3 totals 19 residues. CDR1 and CDR2 from the germline V gene are LGHNA and YSLEER.

The starting material was PBMCs from the stem cell graft donor, obtained from the stem cell graft. The chain carries TRBV4-3 and TRBJ2-2; 8 nucleotides agree with TRBD1. The origin of this receptor is a human donor who donated a stem cell graft to a child with inherited bone marrow failure. Here the CDR3 DNA reads TGCGCCAGCAGCCAATCCCCCCCAGGGGGCGATGGGGGCACCGGGGAGCTGTTTTTT. Translated: CASSQSPPGGDGGTGELFF.